The next 14 T cell receptor beta chains were all read from a single sample in a study of cytotoxic CD8 clonotypes in ibrutinib-treated CLL. Clones were sequenced by immunoSEQ multiplex PCR, and TCRdb holds only the in-frame ones, with some missing. The data hold some 19,000 clones, with over 75% observed a single time. Sequenced material: PBMCs, taken before ibrutinib treatment. Receptors were obtained from a human donor with chronic lymphocytic leukemia.

The chain recombines TRBV7-2 with TRBJ1-1; D remains ambiguous. The germline CDR1 and CDR2 sequences are SGHTA and FQGNSA. Trimming shortened V by 4 bases and J by 1 base, and 13 bases separated the two germline ends. The CDR3 runs 15 residues. The CDR3 here is CASSYDTGRNTEAFF. CDR3 in DNA: TGTGCCAGCAGCTATGACACGGGGAGGAACACTGAAGCTTTCTTT.

The table lists this clone with a count of one. The chain combines TRBV11-2 with TRBJ1-4, with TRBD1 matching 7 bases. CDR1 and CDR2 from the germline V gene are SGHAT and FQNNGV. The CDR3 extends over 15 amino acids. The junction had 9 bases not matched to a gene; V was cut back by 6 bases and J by 5 bases. The CDR3 protein is CASRRGGGLNEKLFF. The DNA for the CDR3 is TGTGCCAGCAGGAGGGGAGGGGGCTTGAATGAAAAACTGTTTTTT.

The rearrangement uses TRBV7-8 and TRBJ2-6; D gene uncertain. Trimming cost V 5 bases and J 4 bases, with 6 bases left between them. The CDR3 sequence is 13 residues long. Per the germline V gene, CDR1 is SGHVS and CDR2 is FQNEAQ. DNA for the CDR3: TGTGCCAGCAGCCCCGCCGGGGCCAACGTCCTGACTTTC. The encoded protein is CASSPAGANVLTF.

V is TRBV27 and J is TRBJ1-2; TRBD1 matches 8 bases. The trim removed 4 bases at V and 6 bases at J, leaving 16 bases unmatched. The germline gives CDR1 MNHEY, CDR2 SMNVEV (reference sequence). CDR3 length: 17 amino acids. The CDR3 sequence is CASSSGTGGVVQDGYTF. The CDR3 DNA is TGTGCCAGCAGTTCCGGGACAGGAGGAGTAGTTCAGGATGGCTACACCTTC.

The chain recombines TRBV5-4 with TRBJ2-7, with D possibly being TRBD1 or TRBD2 (5 bases each). Looked up from germline, CDR1 is SGHNT and CDR2 is YYREEE (reference sequence). The CDR3 covers 14 residues. V lost 0 bases, J lost 1 base, and 8 bases lay in between. DNA of the CDR3: TGTGCCAGCAGCTTGGCCGGGGCTTCCTACGAGCAGTACTTC. Translation: CASSLAGASYEQYF.

V gene TRBV12-5 combines with J gene TRBJ1-3; D is undetermined. V gave up 7 bases and J gave up 4 bases, with 20 bases separating them. The CDR3 runs 16 residues. Germline V gene sequence: CDR1 LGHNT, CDR2 FRNRAP. CDR3 coding DNA: TGTGCTAGTGCCGCTTCACCTCGAGCTTCCGGAAACACCATATATTTT. This gives the protein CASAASPRASGNTIYF. The full variable domain, completed using reference TRBV12-5 and TRBJ1-3, is DARVTQTPRHKVTEMGQEVTMRCQPILGHNTVFWYRQTMMQGLELLAYFRNRAPLDDSGMPKDRFSAEMPDATLATLKIQPSEPRDSAVYFCASAASPRASGNTIYFGEGSWLTVV.

This rearrangement joins TRBV10-1 to TRBJ2-2, with D perhaps assigned TRBD1 or TRBD2 (5 bases each). The CDR3 contains 16 residues. The V gene's germline CDR1 is WNHNN and CDR2 SYGVQD (reference sequence). V lost 6 bases to trimming and J lost 1 base, with 15 bases between them. The CDR3 spells CASSPYVGGNTGELFF. CDR3 DNA: TGCGCCAGCAGCCCCTACGTTGGGGGGAACACCGGGGAGCTGTTTTTT.

The gene calls are TRBV5-1 and TRBJ2-5; the match to TRBD2 covers 9 bases. This CDR3 has 14 residues. Trimming took 8 bases from V and 4 from J; bases not matched to a gene: 9. CDR1 SGHRS and CDR2 YFSETQ come from the germline V gene. The CDR3 reads CASRAGGPGETQYF. The CDR3 DNA follows: TGCGCCAGTAGGGCGGGGGGGCCGGGAGAGACCCAGTACTTC.

Only a few counts were recorded for this clone. The gene calls are TRBV4-2 and TRBJ2-7; D is perhaps TRBD1 or TRBD2 (6 bases each). This CDR3 region has 16 residues. Germline V lookup: CDR1 LGHNA, CDR2 YNFKEQ. Trimming cost V 0 bases and J 4 bases, with 16 bases left between them. The CDR3 DNA is TGTGCCAGCAGCCAAGAGGGACTCGGGACACGTTACGAGCAGTACTTC. It translates to CASSQEGLGTRYEQYF.

CDR3 residues: CASAVQGDGANVLTF. CDR3 DNA: TGTGCCAGCGCAGTCCAGGGGGATGGGGCCAACGTCCTGACTTTC. The V gene is TRBV6-4, the J gene TRBJ2-6, with 7 bases lining up with TRBD1. J was trimmed by 3 bases and V by 8 bases; bases with no gene match: 7. CDR1 is MRHNA and CDR2 is SNTAGT in the germline V gene. This CDR3 spans 15 amino acids.

The chain carries TRBV7-3 and TRBJ2-1; the match to TRBD2 covers 7 bases. Per germline, CDR1 SGHTA and CDR2 FQGTGA. The CDR3 spans 14 residues. After removal of 4 bases from V and 11 bases from J, the junction contained 11 bases not matched to a gene. CDR3 amino acids: CASSSGLSALKQFF. CDR3 DNA: TGTGCCAGCAGCTCGGGACTAAGCGCCCTTAAGCAGTTCTTC.

The genes are TRBV27 and TRBJ2-7, with D perhaps matching TRBD2 (6 bases). V lost 3 bases to trimming and J lost 6 bases, with 12 bases between them. In germline, CDR1 is MNHEY, CDR2 SMNVEV (reference sequence). The CDR3 sequence is 13 residues long. The CDR3 sequence is CASSLTRGTEQYF. The CDR3 DNA follows: TGTGCCAGCAGTTTGACTAGAGGGACCGAGCAGTACTTC.

The chain carries TRBV19 and TRBJ2-5, with D uncertain. From germline, CDR1 is LNHDA and CDR2 SQIVND (reference sequence). Between the trimmed V and J ends, which lost 5 bases and 4 bases, there was a span of 8 bases. This CDR3 spans 12 amino acids. CDR3 loop: CASSLKTETQYF. CDR3 nucleotides: TGTGCCAGTAGTTTAAAGACAGAGACCCAGTACTTC.

The J gene is TRBJ1-6, the V gene TRBV11-2, with a possible D match to TRBD1 (6 bases). V lost 5 bases, J lost 7 bases, and 15 bases lay in between. The V gene's germline CDR1 is SGHAT and CDR2 FQNNGV. The CDR3 is 15 residues long. CDR3 loop: CASSNHQGPNSPLHF. The DNA of the CDR3 is TGTGCCAGCAGCAATCACCAGGGGCCCAATTCACCCCTCCACTTT.